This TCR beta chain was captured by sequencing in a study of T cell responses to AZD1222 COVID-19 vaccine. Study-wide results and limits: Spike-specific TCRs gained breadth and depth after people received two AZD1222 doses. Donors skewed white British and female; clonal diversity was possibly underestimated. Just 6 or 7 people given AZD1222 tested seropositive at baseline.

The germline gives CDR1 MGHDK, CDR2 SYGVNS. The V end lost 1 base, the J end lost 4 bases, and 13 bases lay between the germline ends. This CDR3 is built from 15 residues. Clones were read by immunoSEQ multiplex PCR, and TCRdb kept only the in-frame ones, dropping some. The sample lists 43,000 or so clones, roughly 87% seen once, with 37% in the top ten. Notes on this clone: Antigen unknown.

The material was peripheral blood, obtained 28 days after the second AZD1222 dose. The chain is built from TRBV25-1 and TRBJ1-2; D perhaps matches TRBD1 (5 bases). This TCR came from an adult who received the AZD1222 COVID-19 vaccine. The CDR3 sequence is CASSESLQASYGYTF. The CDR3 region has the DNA TGTGCCAGCAGTGAATCTCTACAGGCATCCTATGGCTACACCTTC.